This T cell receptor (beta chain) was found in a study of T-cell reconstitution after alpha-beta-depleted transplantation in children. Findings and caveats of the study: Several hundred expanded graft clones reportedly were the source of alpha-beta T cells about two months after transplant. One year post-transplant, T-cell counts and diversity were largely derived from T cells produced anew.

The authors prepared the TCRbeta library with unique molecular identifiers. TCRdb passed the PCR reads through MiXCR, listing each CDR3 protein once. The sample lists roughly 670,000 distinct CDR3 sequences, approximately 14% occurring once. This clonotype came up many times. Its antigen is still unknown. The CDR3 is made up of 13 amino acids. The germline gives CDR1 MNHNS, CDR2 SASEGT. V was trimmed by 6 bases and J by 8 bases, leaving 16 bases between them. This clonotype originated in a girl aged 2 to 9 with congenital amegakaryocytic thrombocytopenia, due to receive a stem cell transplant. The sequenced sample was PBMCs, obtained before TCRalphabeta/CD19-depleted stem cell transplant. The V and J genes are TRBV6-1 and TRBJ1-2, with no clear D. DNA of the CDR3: TGTGCCAGCAGGTCCCCGATCGGCATCGGCTACACCTTC. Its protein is CASRSPIGIGYTF.